The 27 T cell receptor beta chains in this list originate from one sample, sequenced in a study of shared clonotypes between healthy human individuals. Here immunoSEQ multiplex PCR was the method, and the copy in TCRdb shows in-frame clones only, minus some. This sample yields roughly 1,000,000 clones, of which more than 75% are seen a single time; 0.5% to 0.65% belongs to the top ten. The sequenced sample consisted of memory CD4+ T cells from PBMCs. Documented subset: CD45RA-negative fraction. The receptors shown here come from a man between 18 and 29 years old in good health. Some clones in this sample may be carry-over from other donors' samples.

This clone appeared once. The junction does not match germline at one end; this may be a read error. CDR3 nucleotides: TGTGCCAGCAGCCTAGCCCCCGGACAGGGAGGCACTGAAGCTTTCTTT. This sequence encodes CASSLAPGQGGTEAFF. This rearrangement joins TRBV7-2 to TRBJ1-1; TRBD1 agrees at 8 bases. Germline V lookup: CDR1 SGHTA, CDR2 FQGNSA. The CDR3 loop spans 16 amino acids.

The V gene is TRBV7-9, the J gene TRBJ2-3, with TRBD1 matching over 7 bases. The CDR3 has 14 amino acids. With 8 bases clipped from V and 5 bases from J, the junction kept 10 bases outside the gene matches. Germline V gene sequence: CDR1 SEHNR, CDR2 FQNEAQ (reference sequence). DNA of the CDR3: TGTGCCAGCTCGAGGTCAGGGGGATTAGATACGCAGTATTTT. It codes for CASSRSGGLDTQYF.

The chain links TRBV2 to TRBJ1-4, with D uncertain. Deletions cut 4 bases from V and 6 bases from J, with 21 bases between. The CDR3 consists of 17 residues. Germline values: CDR1 SNHLY, CDR2 FYNNEI. For the CDR3, the DNA is TGTGCCAGCAGTGGGGGAGCGGTATGGGTTTTGGATGAAAAACTGTTTTTT. Its protein product is CASSGGAVWVLDEKLFF.

This chain links TRBV7-2 with TRBJ2-7; TRBD1 aligns across 7 bases. CDR1 and CDR2 from the germline V gene are SGHTA and FQGNSA. The CDR3 runs 18 residues. Losses at the gene ends were 4 bases for V and 3 bases for J; bases not matched to a gene: 18. CDR3 region: CASSSRETGSVRGYEQYF. In DNA form, the CDR3 reads TGTGCCAGCAGCTCCAGAGAGACAGGGTCAGTACGAGGCTACGAGCAGTACTTC.

The chain joins TRBV5-1 to TRBJ2-5; 9 positions match TRBD1. The CDR3 runs 13 residues. CDR1 and CDR2 (germline): SGHRS, YFSETQ. The J segment lost 4 bases and the V segment lost 3 bases, leaving 1 base of the junction unmatched. The CDR3 is CASSSDRGETQYF. As DNA, the CDR3 is TGCGCCAGCAGCTCGGACAGGGGAGAGACCCAGTACTTC.

The rearrangement uses TRBV4-3 and TRBJ2-3; 7 positions match TRBD2. V trimming: 2 bases; J trimming: 5 bases; junction bases outside the gene matches: 10. Germline V gene sequence: CDR1 LGHNA, CDR2 YSLEER. The CDR3 has 16 residues. For the CDR3, the DNA is TGCGCCAGCAGCCAACCCCTGCGGGAGTATGAAGATACGCAGTATTTT. It encodes CASSQPLREYEDTQYF.

As DNA, the CDR3 is TGTGCCAGCAGCCCCCGGCTCGACAGGGCCCACTACCCTGAGCAGTTCTTC. As protein: CASSPRLDRAHYPEQFF. V and J are TRBV7-9 and TRBJ2-1; the match to TRBD1 covers 7 bases. The V and J ends lost 5 bases and 9 bases, in that order; junction bases with no gene match: 19. The CDR3 spans 17 residues. Germline CDR1 reads SEHNR; CDR2 reads FQNEAQ (reference sequence).

The V call is TRBV11-3, the J call TRBJ2-3, with 10 bases fitting TRBD2. The CDR3 loop spans 15 amino acids. Trimming cost V 5 bases and J 4 bases; bases outside gene matches: 6. Germline lookup yields CDR1 SGHNT and CDR2 YENEEA. The CDR3 region is CASSPRLAGADTQYF. The CDR3 DNA reads as TGTGCCAGCAGCCCCCGGCTAGCGGGAGCAGATACGCAGTATTTT.

The chain combines TRBV6-4 with TRBJ2-7, with 11 bases that match TRBD2. V lost 3 bases and J lost 0; bases outside the gene matches: 4. The germline gives CDR1 MRHNA, CDR2 SNTAGT. The CDR3 has 16 residues. As DNA, the CDR3 is TGTGCCAGCAGTGAAGGGGGACTAGCGGCCTCCTACGAGCAGTACTTC. Residues: CASSEGGLAASYEQYF.

CDR3 nucleotide sequence: TGTGCCAGTATTAGTTTTAGGGACAGGGATAGCAATCAGCCCCAGCATTTT. It is translated as CASISFRDRDSNQPQHF. V gene TRBV19 combines with J gene TRBJ1-5; the match to TRBD1 covers 9 bases. The junction had 10 bases not matched to a gene; V was cut back by 7 bases and J by 0 bases. This CDR3 region has 17 residues. The germline V gene encodes CDR1 LNHDA and CDR2 SQIVND (reference sequence).

CDR3 DNA: TGTGCCAGCAGCTTAGGGCACAGCCCCAGGGGGCAGCCCCAGCATTTT. It codes for CASSLGHSPRGQPQHF. V usage is TRBV7-2 and J usage is TRBJ1-5, with TRBD1 identical over 7 bases. V lost 1 base to trimming and J lost 7 bases; unmatched junction nucleotides: 10. The germline gives CDR1 SGHTA, CDR2 FQGNSA. This CDR3 is 16 amino acids long.

This clone was detected only a few times. The chain carries TRBV9 and TRBJ1-1; no clear D gene. V gave up 0 bases and J gave up 5 bases, with 20 bases separating them. Germline loops: CDR1 SGDLS, CDR2 YYNGEE. The CDR3 runs to 17 residues. The CDR3 nucleotides read TGTGCCAGCAGCGTAGCCCCGGTTGTGGATTTGCGGACTGAAGCTTTCTTT. Translation gives CASSVAPVVDLRTEAFF.

The rearrangement links TRBV27 to TRBJ2-2; D is ambiguous. CDR1 is MNHEY, CDR2 SMNVEV, per germline (reference sequence). V lost 1 base to trimming and J lost 4 bases, with 7 bases between them. The CDR3 has 14 residues. CDR3 sequence (DNA): TGTGCCAGCAGTTTATTCGGGCTCACCGGGGAGCTGTTTTTT. Translated: CASSLFGLTGELFF.

This clone was seen a single time. The V and J genes are TRBV4-1 and TRBJ1-2; 9 bases line up with TRBD1. The CDR3 has 14 amino acids. Germline lookup yields CDR1 MGHRA and CDR2 YSYEKL. The junction had 1 base not matched to a gene; V was cut back by 1 base and J by 4 bases. CDR3 protein: CASSQAGQGYGYTF. CDR3 bases: TGCGCCAGCAGCCAAGCGGGACAGGGCTATGGCTACACCTTC.

This clone was seen more than once but under ten times. The chain couples TRBV4-2 to TRBJ2-2; D is uncertain. CDR1 and CDR2 (germline): LGHNA, YNFKEQ. The CDR3 extends over 16 amino acids. Trimming removed 0 bases at V and 1 base at J, with 9 bases between. In DNA form, the CDR3 reads TGTGCCAGCAGCCAAGATCACCTCCTGAACACCGGGGAGCTGTTTTTT. Translated, it gives CASSQDHLLNTGELFF.

The chain has TRBV7-2 and TRBJ2-2; D is perhaps TRBD1 or TRBD2 (5 bases each). Trimming removed 4 bases from V and 0 bases from J, with 12 bases in between. This CDR3 spans 16 amino acids. Germline assignment: CDR1 SGHTA and CDR2 FQGNSA. DNA for the CDR3: TGTGCCAGCAGCTGGGGACGCAGATCGAACACCGGGGAGCTGTTTTTT. This sequence encodes CASSWGRRSNTGELFF. Full variable domain (rest looked up from reference TRBV7-2 and TRBJ2-2): GAGVSQSPSNKVTEKGKDVELRCDPISGHTALYWYRQSLGQGLEFLIYFQGNSAPDKSGLPSDRFSAERTGGSVSTLTIQRTQQEDSAVYLCASSWGRRSNTGELFFGEGSRLTVL.

The chain has TRBV7-2 and TRBJ2-5; 8 positions match TRBD2. Germline trimming cut 4 bases from V and 7 bases from J; bases unmatched to any gene: 11. Germline CDR1 is SGHTA and CDR2 is FQGNSA. The CDR3 consists of 15 residues. The CDR3 reads CASSSQAGARGTQYF. CDR3 sequence (DNA): TGTGCCAGCAGCTCCCAAGCGGGAGCCCGCGGGACCCAGTACTTC.

This clone was seen a handful of times. A much larger clone differs from this one at a single base, so this may be a read error. The same CDR3 also results from other DNA sequences found in this sample. The chain carries TRBV30 and TRBJ1-5; no clear D gene. The CDR3 consists of 13 residues. Germline V lookup: CDR1 GTSNPN, CDR2 SVGIG (reference sequence). Trimming stripped 2 bases from V and 0 bases from J, with 5 bases between. The CDR3 sequence: CAWSPDSNQPQHF. CDR3 sequence (DNA): TGTGCCTGGAGTCCGGATAGCAATCAGCCCCAGCATTTT.

This clone was counted at least ten times. The chain recombines TRBV28 with TRBJ2-1; TRBD1 is a possible D gene (6 bases). There are 15 residues in the CDR3. V was pared by 6 bases and J by 4 bases, with 16 bases between. CDR1 is MDHEN, CDR2 SYDVKM, per germline. The CDR3 loop is CASSPGTGTYNEQFF. In DNA, the CDR3 is TGTGCCAGCAGCCCCGGGACCGGGACATACAATGAGCAGTTCTTC.

As to this clone: A read error is likely here: a far larger clone is one base away. This specimen includes other DNA sequences encoding the same CDR3. This chain uses TRBV30 with TRBJ2-7, with TRBD1 as a possible D gene (6 bases). The CDR3 extends over 15 amino acids. V shed 4 bases and J shed 7 bases, with 23 bases lying between them. Germline values: CDR1 GTSNPN, CDR2 SVGIG (reference sequence). The CDR3 spells CAWTPGTRPGSEQYF. CDR3 DNA sequence: TGTGCCTGGACCCCCGGGACAAGGCCCGGTTCGGAGCAGTACTTC.

The V and J genes are TRBV27 and TRBJ1-2; TRBD1 agrees at 10 bases. Germline V gene sequence: CDR1 MNHEY, CDR2 SMNVEV (reference sequence). The CDR3 totals 17 residues. V shed 5 bases and J 2 bases; nucleotides not matched to a gene: 11. In DNA form, the CDR3 reads TGTGCCAGCAGTGGGACCGAGACAGGGGGCGGAAACTATGGCTACACCTTC. The encoded protein is CASSGTETGGGNYGYTF.

This chain joins TRBV5-4 and TRBJ2-7; D may correspond to TRBD1 or TRBD2 (7 bases each). CDR1 is SGHNT, CDR2 YYREEE, per germline (reference sequence). The CDR3 totals 15 residues. With 4 bases removed from V and 5 bases from J, the gap between germline ends came to 19 bases. CDR3 nucleotide sequence: TGTGCCAGCAGCGTTTTTGGGGGAGGGGGCAACGAGCAGTACTTC. Translation gives CASSVFGGGGNEQYF.

The rearrangement uses TRBV10-3 and TRBJ2-2; unclear D gene. Germline-derived CDR1 and CDR2 are ENHRY and SYGVKD. V was clipped by 2 bases and J by 6 bases, with 10 bases between them. The CDR3 totals 14 residues. The CDR3 coding sequence is TGTGCCATCAGTGAGACTGGAAGCCCCGGGGAGCTGTTTTTT. Translating it yields CAISETGSPGELFF.

This clone was recorded only once. The chain employs TRBV19 and TRBJ1-2; maybe TRBD1 (5 bases). Germline V gene sequence: CDR1 LNHDA, CDR2 SQIVND (reference sequence). V shed 3 bases and J shed 3 bases, with 14 bases lying between them. This CDR3 has 15 residues. Here the CDR3 reads CASSIGGVTDYGYTF. The CDR3 nucleotides are TGTGCCAGTAGTATTGGGGGGGTAACAGACTATGGCTACACCTTC.

This chain connects TRBV2 to TRBJ2-7, with D tentatively TRBD1 or TRBD2 (5 bases each). The length of the CDR3 is 12 residues. V gave up 6 bases and J gave up 5 bases, with 11 bases separating them. Germline values: CDR1 SNHLY, CDR2 FYNNEI. CDR3 sequence reads: CASRGRGDEQYF. CDR3 nucleotides: TGTGCCAGCAGAGGGAGAGGGGACGAGCAGTACTTC.

The gene calls are TRBV5-1 and TRBJ1-2, with 7 bases fitting TRBD1. CDR1 is SGHRS, CDR2 YFSETQ, per germline. J gave up 7 bases and V 2 bases, and 11 bases lay outside the gene matches. The CDR3 totals 15 residues. The CDR3 DNA sequence: TGCGCCAGCAGCTTACCGACAGGGAGTATGGGTGGCTACACCTTC. Its translation is CASSLPTGSMGGYTF.

The chain links TRBV7-6 to TRBJ1-1, with D perhaps TRBD1 (5 bases). Germline V gene lookup returns CDR1 SGHVS and CDR2 FNYEAQ. The CDR3 has 14 amino acids. V was shortened by 5 bases and J by 0 bases, with 10 bases between the two germline ends. CDR3 residues: CASSPQTVNTEAFF. The CDR3 DNA reads as TGTGCCAGCAGCCCCCAGACAGTGAACACTGAAGCTTTCTTT.